This T cell receptor beta chain was obtained from a study of blood T cell repertoires in COVID-19. Overall study context: Sites in the United States, Italy and Spain provided acute and convalescent COVID-19 samples.

CDR1 and CDR2 (germline): SGDLS, YYNGEE. Trimming took 3 bases from V and 0 from J, leaving 15 bases between them. The CDR3 totals 16 residues. Original methodology: Estimation of nucleated cell counts was performed using reference gene primer amplification. Sequencing used immunoSEQ multiplex PCR; TCRdb keeps in-frame clones, though not all of them. V, J and clone size were drawn from that table, and D and trimming were deduced from the DNA. The data hold roughly 160,000 clones, with 79% observed a single time. Seattle cases were enrolled at active infection and followed longitudinally. The source material was peripheral blood. The sequence derives from a woman aged 55 to 70 with COVID-19, enrolled during active disease. The V call is TRBV9, the J call TRBJ1-1; D is perhaps TRBD1 (6 bases). CDR3 in DNA: TGTGCCAGCAGCGCCGATCTTGCAGGGGTGAACACTGAAGCTTTCTTT. Its protein is CASSADLAGVNTEAFF.